This T cell receptor (beta chain) derives from a study of shared clonotypes between healthy human individuals. The study drew its donors from healthy HIV-negative adults without recent acute infections or vaccinations. This CDR3 contains 13 residues. Trimming took 4 bases from V and 2 from J, leaving 10 bases between them. Germline-derived CDR1 and CDR2 are SQVTM and ANQGSEA. Template for every sorted-subset replicate PCR totaled approximately 200 ng DNA, 25,000 to 35,000 T cell genomes. Here immunoSEQ multiplex PCR was the method, and the copy in TCRdb shows in-frame clones only, minus some. The sample lists roughly 2 million clones, 90% to 95% occurring once.

The V call is TRBV29-1, the J call TRBJ2-3; D unclear. This TCR derives from a young man in good health. Sequencing was carried out using naive CD4+ T cells sorted from blood. Subset in this sample: CD45RA+ positively selected. In DNA, the CDR3 is TGCAGCGTTGCACCCAAACCCACAGATACGCAGTATTTT. As protein: CSVAPKPTDTQYF.